Below, one T cell receptor (beta chain) is given with its context. Its cognate antigen is unknown. The PCR had 60 Vbeta and 13 Jbeta primers. Clones were read by immunoSEQ multiplex PCR, and TCRdb kept only the in-frame ones, dropping some. The sample has about 82,000 clones, 9.5% to 13% seen once; the top ten hold 24%. This sample stems from a study of cytomegalovirus exposure and HLA in healthy donors. Background on the study: Prior work identified 95 million to 120 million unique TCR beta sequences in approximately 180 million T cells.

Study-wide results and limits: For TCR beta chains, V- and J-gene trimming was later linked to a missense DCLRE1C variant. Immune exposure was documented only through CMV serostatus. Reports credit the classifier with highly specific, highly sensitive diagnosis of cytomegalovirus status.

This TCR was sampled from a man in his fifties or sixties in good health and CMV-seropositive. The sequenced material came from PBMCs.

CDR3 sequence: CASSNRTGEAGYGYTF. CDR3 DNA: TGTGCCAGCAGCAACCGGACAGGGGAGGCAGGCTATGGCTACACCTTC. The V call is TRBV21-1, the J call TRBJ1-2; TRBD1 is the table's D call and was not checked against the DNA. TRBV21-1 has pseudogene status. CDR3 length: 16 amino acids.